Here is one T cell receptor beta chain with its context. Its antigen is still unknown. Individually, cDNA molecules had unique molecular identifiers attached to them. MiXCR was run by TCRdb on the 5' RACE reads, yielding one entry per CDR3 protein. Of some 25,000 distinct CDR3 sequences in the sample, less than 7% were seen once. The sample comes from a study of early T cells in non-severe SARS-CoV-2 infection. In the study overall: Chains were unpaired, as sequencing was done on bulk RNA from unsorted whole blood.

Study results and caveats: Matching against VDJdb likely underestimated virus-specific expansions, favoring anti-spike CD8.

This TCR was recovered from an adult who was a healthcare worker with PCR-confirmed SARS-CoV-2 infection or an uninfected control (not recorded which). The sample was whole blood.

CDR3 in amino acids: CASSLSWTTDTQYF. CDR3 DNA: TGTGCCAGCAGCTTAAGTTGGACCACAGATACGCAGTATTTT. The chain employs TRBV7-3 and TRBJ2-3; D is undetermined. V shed 1 base and J shed 2 bases, with 7 bases lying between them. The CDR3 is 14 residues long. Germline values: CDR1 SGHTA, CDR2 FQGTGA.